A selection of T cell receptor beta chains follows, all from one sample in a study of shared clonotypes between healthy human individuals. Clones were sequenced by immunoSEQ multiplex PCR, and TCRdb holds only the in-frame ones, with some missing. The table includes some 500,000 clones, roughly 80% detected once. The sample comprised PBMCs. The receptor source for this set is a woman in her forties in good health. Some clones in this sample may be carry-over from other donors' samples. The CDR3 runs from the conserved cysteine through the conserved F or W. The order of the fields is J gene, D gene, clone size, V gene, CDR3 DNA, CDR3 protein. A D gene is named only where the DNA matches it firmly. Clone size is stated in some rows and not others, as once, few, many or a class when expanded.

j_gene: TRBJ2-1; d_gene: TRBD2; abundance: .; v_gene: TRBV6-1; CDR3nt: TGTGCCAGCAGTGAACCGGGACTAGAAAATGAGCAGTTCTTC; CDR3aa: CASSEPGLENEQFF
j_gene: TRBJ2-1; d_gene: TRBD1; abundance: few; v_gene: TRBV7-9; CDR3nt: TGTGCCAGCAGCTTAGCGTTGGGACAGGGGGCTGGTGGGCAGTTCTTC; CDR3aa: CASSLALGQGAGGQFF
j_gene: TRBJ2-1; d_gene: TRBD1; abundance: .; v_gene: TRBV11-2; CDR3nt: TGTGCCAGCAGCTTAGGACAGGGGATCTACAATGAGCAGTTCTTC; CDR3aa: CASSLGQGIYNEQFF
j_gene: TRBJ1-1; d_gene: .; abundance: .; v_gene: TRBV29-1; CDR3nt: TGCAGCGTTCGGGACACCACTGAAGCTTTCTTT; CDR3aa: CSVRDTTEAFF
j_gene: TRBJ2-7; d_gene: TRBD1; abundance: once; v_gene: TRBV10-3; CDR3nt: TGTGCCATCAGACCTGGACAGGGGGCTTACGAGCAGTACTTC; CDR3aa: CAIRPGQGAYEQYF
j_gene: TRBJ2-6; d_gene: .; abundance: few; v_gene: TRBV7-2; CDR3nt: TGTGCCAGCAGTTGGGCTAGCTCTGGGGCCAACGTCCTGACTTTC; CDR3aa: CASSWASSGANVLTF
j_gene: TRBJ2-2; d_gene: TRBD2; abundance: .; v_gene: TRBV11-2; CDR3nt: TGTGCCAGCAACCCCCTGCTGGGACTAGCGGGAGCAGCGGGGGAGCTGTTTTTT; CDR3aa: CASNPLLGLAGAAGELFF
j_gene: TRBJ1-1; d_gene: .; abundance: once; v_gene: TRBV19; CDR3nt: TGTGCCAGTAGTATCGGGACGGGGAACACTGAAGCTTTCTTT; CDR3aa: CASSIGTGNTEAFF
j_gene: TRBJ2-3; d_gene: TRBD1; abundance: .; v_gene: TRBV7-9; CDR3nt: TGTGCCAGCAGCTTAACATTCTCAGGGGGTGTTACGCAGTATTTT; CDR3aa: CASSLTFSGGVTQYF
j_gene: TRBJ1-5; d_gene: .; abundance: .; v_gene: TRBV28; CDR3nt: TGTGCCAGCAGTTTGTGGGGAGGTGACGTTCAGCCCCAGCATTTT; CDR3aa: CASSLWGGDVQPQHF
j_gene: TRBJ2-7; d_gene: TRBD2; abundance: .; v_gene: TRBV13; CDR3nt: TGTGCCAGCAGCTTCGGCGGGAGGGCCTCATACGAGCAGTACTTC; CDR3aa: CASSFGGRASYEQYF
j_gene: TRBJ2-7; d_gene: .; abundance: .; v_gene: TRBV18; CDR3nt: TGTGCCAGCTCTCAGACCCAAGGACCCTACGAGCAGTACTTC; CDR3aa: CASSQTQGPYEQYF
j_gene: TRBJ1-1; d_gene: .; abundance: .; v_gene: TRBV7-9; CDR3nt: TGTGCCAGCAGCTTAGTCGGGGGGAATACTGAAGCTTTCTTT; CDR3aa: CASSLVGGNTEAFF
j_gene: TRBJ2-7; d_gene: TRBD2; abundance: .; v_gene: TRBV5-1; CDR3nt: TGCGCCAGCAGCTTACCGACTAGCGGGAGCTCCTACGAGCAGTACTTC; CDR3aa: CASSLPTSGSSYEQYF
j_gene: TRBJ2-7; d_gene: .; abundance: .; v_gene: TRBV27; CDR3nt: TGTGCCAGCAGTTGGGCAGACTCCTACGAGCAGTACTTC; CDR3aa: CASSWADSYEQYF
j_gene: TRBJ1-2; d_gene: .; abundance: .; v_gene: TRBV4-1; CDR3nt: TGCGCCAGCAGCCAAGAAATCGCTCTCAAGCGGGGCTACACCTTC; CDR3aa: CASSQEIALKRGYTF
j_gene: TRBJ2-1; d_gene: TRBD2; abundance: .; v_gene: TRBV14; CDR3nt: TGTGCCAGCAGCCAAGGTCTAGCGGGAGGGCCTTTAAATGAGCAGTTCTTC; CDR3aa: CASSQGLAGGPLNEQFF
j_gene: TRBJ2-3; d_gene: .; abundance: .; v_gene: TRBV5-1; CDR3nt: TGCGCCAGCAGCTCTAACCTTGGGGTAGCTAGCACAGATACGCAGTATTTT; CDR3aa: CASSSNLGVASTDTQYF
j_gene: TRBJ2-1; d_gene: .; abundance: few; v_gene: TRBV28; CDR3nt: TGTGCCAGCAATCCCAGGGTCCACAATGAGCAGTTCTTC; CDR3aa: CASNPRVHNEQFF
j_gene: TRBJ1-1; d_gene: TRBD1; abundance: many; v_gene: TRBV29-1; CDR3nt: TGCAGCGTCAGACAGGGTGACACTGAAGCTTTCTTT; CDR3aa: CSVRQGDTEAFF
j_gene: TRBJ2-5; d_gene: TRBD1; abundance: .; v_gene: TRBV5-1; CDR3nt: TGCGCCAGCAGCTTACAGGGGGCGGAGACCCAGTACTTC; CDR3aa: CASSLQGAETQYF
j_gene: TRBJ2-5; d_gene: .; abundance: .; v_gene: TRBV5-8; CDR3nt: TGTGCCAGCAGCCCGCTGGCAGGGGCTGTGACCCAGTACTTC; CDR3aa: CASSPLAGAVTQYF
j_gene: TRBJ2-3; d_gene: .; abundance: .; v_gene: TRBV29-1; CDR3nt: TGCAGCTCTCGGAGGGGGGGCGAGGCAGATACGCAGTATTTT; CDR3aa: CSSRRGGEADTQYF
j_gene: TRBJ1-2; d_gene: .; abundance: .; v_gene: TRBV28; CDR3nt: TGTGCCAGCAGTAAGACGGGCAGGGGTAACTATGGCTACACCTTC; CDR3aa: CASSKTGRGNYGYTF
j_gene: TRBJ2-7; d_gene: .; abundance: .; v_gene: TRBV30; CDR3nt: TGTGCCTGGAGTGTATGGGGCTCCTACGAGCAGTACTTC; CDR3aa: CAWSVWGSYEQYF
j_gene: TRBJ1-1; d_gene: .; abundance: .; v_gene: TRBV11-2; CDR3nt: TGTGCCAGCAGCTTAGATGCGACAAGTATTGAAGCTTTCTTT; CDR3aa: CASSLDATSIEAFF
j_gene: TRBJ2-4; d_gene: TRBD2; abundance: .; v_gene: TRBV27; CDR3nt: TGTGCCAGCAGTTCGGGACTAGCGGGACGGGCCAAAAACATTCAGTACTTC; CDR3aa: CASSSGLAGRAKNIQYF
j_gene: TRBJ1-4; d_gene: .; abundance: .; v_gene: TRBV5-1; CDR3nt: TGCGCCAGCAGCCCACTAAAGGAGTCAACTAATGAAAAACTGTTTTTT; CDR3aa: CASSPLKESTNEKLFF
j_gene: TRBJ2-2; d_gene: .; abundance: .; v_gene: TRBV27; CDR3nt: TGTGCCAGCAGTTTATCCAGGGCGATGGCCGGGGAGCTGTTTTTT; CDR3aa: CASSLSRAMAGELFF
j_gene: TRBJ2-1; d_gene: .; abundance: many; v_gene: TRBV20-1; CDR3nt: TGCAGTGCCCTGGTAAATGAGCAGTTCTTC; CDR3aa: CSALVNEQFF
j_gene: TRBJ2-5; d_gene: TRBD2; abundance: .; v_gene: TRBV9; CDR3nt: TGTGCCAGCAGCGCCGGGACTAGCGGGCTAGGGGAGACCCAGTACTTC; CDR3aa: CASSAGTSGLGETQYF
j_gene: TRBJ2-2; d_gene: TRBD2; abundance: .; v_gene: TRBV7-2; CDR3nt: TGTGCCAGCAGCTTCCAGGGACTAGCAAACACCGGGGAGCTGTTTTTT; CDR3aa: CASSFQGLANTGELFF
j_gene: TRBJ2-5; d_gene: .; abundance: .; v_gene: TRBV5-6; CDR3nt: TGTGCCAGCAGCTTGGGGCGGCTATCCGGGACCCAGTACTTC; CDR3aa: CASSLGRLSGTQYF
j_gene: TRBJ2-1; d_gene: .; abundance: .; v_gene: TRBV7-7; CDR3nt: TGTGCTAGCAGCTTAAGCGAGTGGGGTGAGCAGTTCTTC; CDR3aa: CASSLSEWGEQFF
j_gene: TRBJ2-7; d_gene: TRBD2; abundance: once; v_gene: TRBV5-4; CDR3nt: TGTGCCAGCAGTCTAGCGGGAGGGCCGTGGGAGCAGTACTTC; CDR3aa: CASSLAGGPWEQYF
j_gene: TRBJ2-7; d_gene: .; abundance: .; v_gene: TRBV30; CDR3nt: TGTGCCTGGAGTAGTGGGTTGAACTACGAGCAGTACTTC; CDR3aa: CAWSSGLNYEQYF
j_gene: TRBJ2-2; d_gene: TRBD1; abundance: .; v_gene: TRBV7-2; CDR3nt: TGTGCCAGCAGCCTGACAGGGCTGGACACCGGGGAGCTGTTTTTT; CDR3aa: CASSLTGLDTGELFF
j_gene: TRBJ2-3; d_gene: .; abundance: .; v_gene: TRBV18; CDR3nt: TGTGCCAGCTCACCCGGGGGAGGAGATACGCAGTATTTT; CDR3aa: CASSPGGGDTQYF
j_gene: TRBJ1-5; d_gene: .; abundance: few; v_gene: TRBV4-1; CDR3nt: TGCGCCAGCAGCCAGCCCGCCAATCAGCCCCAGCATTTT; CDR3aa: CASSQPANQPQHF
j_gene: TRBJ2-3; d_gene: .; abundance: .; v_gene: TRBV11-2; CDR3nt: TGTGCCAGCAGCTTAGGTAGAACTAGCACAGATACGCAGTATTTT; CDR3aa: CASSLGRTSTDTQYF
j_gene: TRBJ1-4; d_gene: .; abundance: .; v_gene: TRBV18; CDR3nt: TGTGCCAGCTCACCACGGGCGCCTAATGAAAAACTGTTTTTT; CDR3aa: CASSPRAPNEKLFF
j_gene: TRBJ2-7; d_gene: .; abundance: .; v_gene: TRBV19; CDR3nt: TGTGCCAGTAGTATAGCCGGCAGGCAGTACTTC; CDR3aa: CASSIAGRQYF
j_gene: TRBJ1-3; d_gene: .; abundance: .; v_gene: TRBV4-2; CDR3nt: TGTGCCGGCAGCCAAGAACCTGGAAACACCATATATTTT; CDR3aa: CAGSQEPGNTIYF
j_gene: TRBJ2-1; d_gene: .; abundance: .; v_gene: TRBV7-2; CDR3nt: TGTGCCAGCACCCTGAATTCGGGAGCTGGTGAGCAGTTCTTC; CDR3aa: CASTLNSGAGEQFF
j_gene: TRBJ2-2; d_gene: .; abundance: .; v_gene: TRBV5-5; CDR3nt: TGTGCCAGCAGCTTAACGGTTTCCGGGGAGCTGTTTTTT; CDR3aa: CASSLTVSGELFF
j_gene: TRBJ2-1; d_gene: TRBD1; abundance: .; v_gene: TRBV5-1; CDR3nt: TGCGCCAGCAGCAGAGGACAGGGGTCAACTGAGCAGTTCTTC; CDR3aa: CASSRGQGSTEQFF
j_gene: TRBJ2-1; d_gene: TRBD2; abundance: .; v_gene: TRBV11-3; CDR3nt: TGTGCCAGCAGCTTAGGGGAGGGCAATGAGCAGTTCTTC; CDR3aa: CASSLGEGNEQFF
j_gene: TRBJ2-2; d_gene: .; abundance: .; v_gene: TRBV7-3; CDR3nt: TGTGCCAGCAGCCCACCTGGTGGATACGGGGAGCTGTTTTTT; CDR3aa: CASSPPGGYGELFF
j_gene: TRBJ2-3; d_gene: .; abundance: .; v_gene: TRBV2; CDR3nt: TGTGCCAGCCTCGCTAGCGCGCAGTATTTT; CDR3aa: CASLASAQYF
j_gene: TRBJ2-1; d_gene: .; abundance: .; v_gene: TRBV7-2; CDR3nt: TGTGCCAGCAGCTTAAGCGGAGGGAGCTACAATGAGCAGTTCTTC; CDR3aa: CASSLSGGSYNEQFF
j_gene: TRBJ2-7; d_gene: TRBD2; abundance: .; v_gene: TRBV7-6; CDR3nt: TGTGCCAGCCAAGGACTAGCGGGTTCCTACGAGCAGTACTTC; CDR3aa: CASQGLAGSYEQYF
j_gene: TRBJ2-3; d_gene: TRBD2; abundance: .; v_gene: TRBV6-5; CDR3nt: TGTGCCAGCAGCAAAGCTAGCGGAGATACGCAGTATTTT; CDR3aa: CASSKASGDTQYF